This is a list of T cell receptor beta chains from one sample in a study of vaccination effects on CD4 cells after COVID-19. These TCRs are of unknown antigen specificity. Sequencing used immunoSEQ multiplex PCR; TCRdb keeps in-frame clones, though not all of them. Altogether approximately 40,000 clones are present, more than 65% being singletons, with the ten largest covering 3% to 4%. Sequenced material: CD4+ T cells from PBMCs cultured without peptide, taken after COVID-19 vaccination. These receptors were taken from a human donor who had a prior SARS-CoV-2 infection. Each CDR3 is given with its conserved first and last residue. Each record gives: D gene, V gene, clone size, J gene, CDR3 length, CDR3 protein, CDR3 DNA. D genes are given only for firm matches. Size tells how often a clone was seen (once, few, many) or the class of an expanded clone, and some rows leave it out.

TRBD1	TRBV19	NA	TRBJ1-5	13	CASSKGAPQPQHF	TGTGCCAGTAGTAAGGGGGCACCTCAGCCCCAGCATTTT
NA	TRBV6-4	NA	TRBJ1-1	14	CASSPKFADTEAFF	TGTGCCAGCAGCCCGAAGTTTGCGGACACTGAAGCTTTCTTT
NA	TRBV3-1/TRBV3-2	few	TRBJ1-6	14	CASRNRVFNSPLHF	TGTGCCAGCAGAAACAGGGTTTTTAATTCACCCCTCCACTTT
TRBD2	TRBV11-3	NA	TRBJ2-7	15	CASSFLLAGSYEQYF	TGTGCCAGCAGCTTCTTGTTAGCGGGATCCTACGAGCAGTACTTC
NA	TRBV7-8	few	TRBJ2-5	13	CASSSRREETQYF	TGTGCCAGCAGCTCCAGACGGGAAGAGACCCAGTACTTC
NA	TRBV5-8	NA	TRBJ1-1	13	CASSLVWGREAFF	TGTGCCAGCAGCTTGGTGTGGGGCCGTGAAGCTTTCTTT
TRBD1	TRBV19	few	TRBJ2-7	13	CASSGTATTEQYF	TGTGCCAGTAGTGGGACAGCAACAACCGAGCAGTACTTC
TRBD2	TRBV3-1/TRBV3-2	NA	TRBJ2-1	16	CASSRLKRGAYNEQFF	TGTGCCAGCAGCCGTCTTAAGCGGGGGGCGTACAATGAGCAGTTCTTC
TRBD1	TRBV7-2	once	TRBJ2-5	14	CASSPDRVRETQYF	TGTGCCAGCAGCCCGGACAGGGTACGAGAGACCCAGTACTTC
NA	TRBV11-2	once	TRBJ2-7	15	CASSPRTYGVYEQYF	TGTGCCAGCAGCCCACGGACCTACGGGGTCTACGAGCAGTACTTC
NA	TRBV4-2	NA	TRBJ2-3	15	CASSQVKVETDTQYF	TGTGCCAGCAGCCAAGTTAAGGTGGAAACAGATACGCAGTATTTT
NA	TRBV18	NA	TRBJ1-1	15	CASSPQTGWDTEAFF	TGTGCCAGCTCACCACAGACGGGGTGGGACACTGAAGCTTTCTTT
NA	TRBV30	NA	TRBJ1-6	13	CAWSETNNSPLHF	TGTGCCTGGTCCGAGACCAATAATTCACCCCTCCACTTT
NA	TRBV5-1	NA	TRBJ2-3	12	CASSLNRDTQYF	TGCGCCAGCAGCTTGAATAGAGATACGCAGTATTTT
TRBD1	TRBV7-8	NA	TRBJ1-4	16	CASSPGLRGADEKLFF	TGTGCCAGCAGCCCAGGGCTCAGGGGGGCGGATGAAAAACTGTTTTTT
NA	TRBV19	NA	TRBJ2-5	15	CASSIGAFGGETQYF	TGTGCCAGTAGTATAGGGGCCTTTGGGGGCGAGACCCAGTACTTC